These 9 T cell receptor beta chains were sequenced from one sample in a study of shared clonotypes between healthy human individuals. Method: immunoSEQ multiplex PCR; TCRdb's copy keeps in-frame clones and lacks some. Here the sample spans roughly 890,000 clones, roughly 92% being singletons. The naive CD8 fraction comprised CD45RO-negative cells positively selected for CCR7 and excluded terminally differentiated effector memory CD45RA+ cells. The sequenced sample consisted of naive CD8+ T cells sorted from blood. The source of these receptors is a man aged 30 to 39 in good health.

This chain links TRBV10-1 with TRBJ2-7, with D uncertain. CDR3 length equals 13 residues. The V gene lost 1 base and the J gene lost 7 bases, with 11 bases spanning the gap. The germline CDR1 and CDR2 sequences are WNHNN and SYGVQD (reference sequence). The chain's CDR3 is CASSEYFHGEQYF. Here the CDR3 DNA reads TGCGCCAGCAGTGAGTATTTTCACGGGGAGCAGTACTTC.

The CDR3 DNA is TGCGCCAGCAGTGAGCCCTACGTTAACTATGGCTACACCTTC. This encodes CASSEPYVNYGYTF. V usage is TRBV10-2 and J usage is TRBJ1-2; D ambiguous. Germline lookup yields CDR1 WSHSY and CDR2 SAAADI. Trimming removed 2 bases from V and 1 base from J, with 8 bases in between. The CDR3 is made up of 14 amino acids.

The chain combines TRBV10-3 with TRBJ2-5; D tentatively reads TRBD1 or TRBD2 (5 bases each). The V end lost 8 bases, the J end lost 0 bases, and 19 bases lay between the germline ends. CDR3 length: 16 amino acids. Germline values: CDR1 ENHRY, CDR2 SYGVKD. CDR3 DNA sequence: TGTGCCATCTCCCGAGGGGAGCCCTCGTACCAAGAGACCCAGTACTTC. This encodes CAISRGEPSYQETQYF.

The V gene is TRBV7-2, the J gene TRBJ2-3, with TRBD2 matching 8 bases. V lost 5 bases to trimming and J lost 2 bases; unmatched junction nucleotides: 9. From germline, CDR1 is SGHTA and CDR2 FQGNSA. The CDR3 is 16 amino acids. Here the CDR3 DNA reads TGTGCCAGCAGCCCCCGGACTAGCTACTACACAGATACGCAGTATTTT. Protein product: CASSPRTSYYTDTQYF.

The V and J genes are TRBV11-2 and TRBJ1-4, with D perhaps TRBD1 (5 bases). This CDR3 comprises 14 residues. V lost 5 bases and J lost 8, with 15 bases in between. The V gene's germline CDR1 is SGHAT and CDR2 FQNNGV. CDR3 residues: CASSPPGQGEKLFF. The CDR3 coding sequence is TGTGCCAGCAGCCCACCGGGTCAGGGAGAAAAACTGTTTTTT.

The gene calls are TRBV6-1 and TRBJ1-1; 10 nucleotides align to TRBD1. CDR3 size: 14 residues. Germline assignment: CDR1 MNHNS and CDR2 SASEGT. The V segment lost 6 bases and the J segment 3 bases; nucleotides outside the gene matches: 4. Written as DNA, the CDR3 is TGTGCCAGCAGCGACAGGGGGCGGTACACTGAAGCTTTCTTT. Its translation: CASSDRGRYTEAFF.

V gene TRBV19 combines with J gene TRBJ2-7; D gene ambiguous. The V gene lost 3 bases and the J gene lost 3 bases, with 15 bases spanning the gap. From germline, CDR1 is LNHDA and CDR2 SQIVND (reference sequence). The CDR3 spans 15 residues. CDR3 bases: TGTGCCAGTAGTATCGAGGCGACGGAATACTACGAGCAGTACTTC. The encoded protein is CASSIEATEYYEQYF.

The V and J genes are TRBV7-9 and TRBJ2-7; 12 positions agree with TRBD2. Germline lookup yields CDR1 SEHNR and CDR2 FQNEAQ (reference sequence). The CDR3 covers 16 residues. The ends lost 4 bases at V and 4 bases at J; junction bases unmatched: 8. CDR3 protein: CASSWHLTSGSYEQYF. The CDR3 DNA reads TGTGCCAGCAGCTGGCACCTGACTAGCGGGAGTTACGAGCAGTACTTC.

The J gene is TRBJ2-6, the V gene TRBV14, with D perhaps TRBD2 (5 bases). The CDR3 is 21 residues long. V was trimmed by 0 bases and J by 4 bases, leaving 25 bases between them. The germline V gene has CDR1 SGHDN and CDR2 FVKESK. CDR3: CASSQETRRVGGREGANVLTF. For the CDR3, the DNA is TGTGCCAGCAGCCAAGAAACCCGCCGGGTCGGCGGGCGAGAGGGGGCCAACGTCCTGACTTTC.